This is a list of T cell receptor beta chains from one sample in a study of neurological immune-mediated disorders. TCRdb fed the 5' RACE reads into MiXCR, producing one record per CDR3 protein. Of approximately 100,000 distinct CDR3 sequences detected, roughly 3.5% appear once; the ten largest clones hold just under 3%. Material for sequencing was PBMCs. These receptors were taken from a woman between 45 and 60 years old with multiple sclerosis. Both conserved end residues are part of each CDR3. A D gene is named only where the DNA matches it firmly. Some rows mark clone size as missing; the rest say once, few, many or name a class of expanded clone.

TRBD1	few	TRBV4-3	TRBJ1-1	CASSQRDRAIMNTEAFF	TGCGCCAGCAGCCAAAGGGACAGGGCCATCATGAACACTGAAGCTTTCTTT
NA	many	TRBV5-1	TRBJ1-2	CASGPTTSYGYTF	TGCGCCAGCGGGCCGACCACCAGCTATGGCTACACCTTC
NA	many	TRBV20-1	TRBJ1-2	CSARRQLGEGYTF	TGCAGTGCTAGACGTCAGCTAGGGGAGGGCTACACCTTC
TRBD2	many	TRBV7-2	TRBJ2-2	CASSLKFLSGGGTGELFF	TGTGCCAGCAGCTTAAAGTTTTTAAGCGGGGGAGGAACCGGGGAGCTGTTTTTT
NA	many	TRBV12-3/TRBV12-4	TRBJ2-1	CASSLQYPSGPRNEQFF	TGTGCCAGCAGTCTTCAGTACCCCTCCGGGCCGCGAAATGAGCAGTTCTTC
NA	NA	TRBV5-5	TRBJ1-3	CASSLVGLNYGNTIYF	TGTGCCAGCAGCTTGGTTGGGTTAAACTATGGAAACACCATATATTTT
NA	medium-sized	TRBV12-3/TRBV12-4	TRBJ2-3	CASSPGTRIRGQYF	TGTGCCAGCAGTCCAGGGACCAGGATTCGGGGGCAGTATTTT
TRBD1	many	TRBV29-1	TRBJ2-7	CSVEGGRGFYEQYF	TGCAGCGTTGAAGGAGGCAGGGGGTTCTACGAGCAGTACTTC
NA	many	TRBV20-1	TRBJ1-1	CSASLRGANGEAFF	TGCAGTGCTAGTTTACGGGGGGCGAATGGTGAAGCTTTCTTT
NA	many	TRBV21-1	TRBJ1-1	CASSKAGRNTEAFF	TGTGCCAGCAGCAAAGCCGGCAGGAACACTGAAGCTTTCTTT
TRBD2	many	TRBV29-1	TRBJ2-2	CSVRSGGLTGELFF	TGCAGCGTTCGTAGCGGGGGGCTGACCGGGGAGCTGTTTTTT
TRBD2	many	TRBV2	TRBJ2-1	CASSSGGENEQFF	TGTGCCAGCAGCAGCGGGGGGGAAAATGAGCAGTTCTTC
NA	many	TRBV7-9	TRBJ2-7	CASSPGNEQYF	TGTGCCAGCAGCCCTGGGAACGAGCAGTACTTC
TRBD2	many	TRBV11-2	TRBJ2-7	CASSYRPSGGVYEQYF	TGTGCCAGCAGTTATAGGCCCTCGGGGGGGGTCTACGAGCAGTACTTC
TRBD1	many	TRBV20-1	TRBJ2-7	CSASPQGASYEQYF	TGCAGTGCTAGCCCACAGGGGGCATCCTACGAGCAGTACTTC
NA	many	TRBV5-6	TRBJ2-7	CASSLGVDYEQYF	TGTGCCAGCAGCTTGGGAGTTGACTACGAGCAGTACTTC
TRBD2	many	TRBV4-3	TRBJ2-5	CASSQEGTRETQYF	TGCGCCAGCAGCCAAGAGGGGACTAGAGAGACCCAGTACTTC
NA	many	TRBV12-3/TRBV12-4	TRBJ1-4	CASSPRWGTNEKLFF	TGTGCCAGCAGTCCGCGTTGGGGGACTAATGAAAAACTGTTTTTT
NA	many	TRBV5-1	TRBJ2-3	CASSLETHSDTQYF	TGCGCCAGCAGCTTAGAGACCCATTCGGATACGCAGTATTTT
NA	many	TRBV5-1	TRBJ2-7	CASSTGTVSSYEQYF	TGCGCCAGCAGCACCGGGACGGTGTCCTCCTACGAGCAGTACTTC
NA	many	TRBV6-6	TRBJ1-4	CASSYSSLGDEKLFF	TGTGCCAGCAGTTACTCGTCCCTAGGGGATGAAAAACTGTTTTTT
TRBD1	many	TRBV9	TRBJ1-5	CASSSTGGFQPQHF	TGTGCCAGCAGCTCGACAGGGGGCTTTCAGCCCCAGCATTTT
TRBD1	many	TRBV20-1	TRBJ2-3	CSAPSGGQGSTDTQYF	TGCAGTGCACCTAGTGGAGGACAGGGGAGCACAGATACGCAGTATTTT
NA	many	TRBV5-6	TRBJ1-6	CASSLLQGLASPLHF	TGTGCCAGCAGCTTGTTGCAGGGGTTGGCTTCACCCCTCCACTTT
NA	many	TRBV9	TRBJ2-7	CASSGGRTTYEQYF	TGTGCCAGCAGCGGGGGACGGACAACCTACGAGCAGTACTTC
NA	many	TRBV7-9	TRBJ2-7	CASSARGSYEQYF	TGTGCCAGCAGCGCCAGGGGTTCCTACGAGCAGTACTTC
NA	many	TRBV2	TRBJ2-5	CASSGASRDLPKETQYF	TGTGCCAGCAGTGGTGCCTCACGCGACTTGCCCAAAGAGACCCAGTACTTC
NA	many	TRBV5-1	TRBJ1-4	CASTPGPGATEKLFF	TGCGCCAGCACCCCAGGGCCGGGAGCGACTGAAAAACTGTTTTTT
TRBD1	many	TRBV12-3/TRBV12-4	TRBJ1-1	CASSLAPGQENTEAFF	TGTGCCAGCAGTTTAGCACCCGGACAGGAGAACACTGAAGCTTTCTTT
TRBD1	many	TRBV20-1	TRBJ2-5	CSARAGTGGGETQYF	TGCAGTGCTAGGGCCGGGACAGGGGGCGGAGAGACCCAGTACTTC
TRBD1	NA	TRBV6-5	TRBJ2-2	CASRRTTGLTGELFF	TGTGCCAGCAGAAGAACGACAGGGTTGACCGGGGAGCTGTTTTTT
TRBD2	medium-sized	TRBV5-6	TRBJ2-7	CASSTTSATYEQYF	TGTGCCAGCAGCACGACTAGCGCTACCTACGAGCAGTACTTC
TRBD1	many	TRBV6-6	TRBJ2-7	CASSYGDSSYEQYF	TGTGCCAGCAGTTACGGGGACAGCTCCTACGAGCAGTACTTC
NA	many	TRBV10-3	TRBJ1-1	CAISELYTEAFF	TGTGCCATCAGTGAATTGTACACTGAAGCTTTCTTT
TRBD2	many	TRBV15	TRBJ2-2	CATSRGGTGELFF	TGTGCCACCAGCAGGGGGGGGACCGGGGAGCTGTTTTTT
NA	many	TRBV4-3	TRBJ2-2	CASSLQVTNTGELFF	TGCGCCAGCAGCCTCCAGGTTACGAACACCGGGGAGCTGTTTTTT
NA	many	TRBV6-2/TRBV6-3	TRBJ2-5	CASSTAQETQYF	TGTGCCAGCAGTACAGCACAAGAGACCCAGTACTTC
TRBD2	many	TRBV20-1	TRBJ2-5	CSAFYPGGDETQYF	TGCAGTGCTTTCTACCCGGGGGGGGATGAGACCCAGTACTTC
TRBD2	NA	TRBV5-1	TRBJ2-3	CASSLFSGGRTDTQYF	TGCGCCAGCAGCTTATTTAGCGGGGGGCGCACAGATACGCAGTATTTT
NA	many	TRBV19	TRBJ2-7	CATSESSYEQYF	TGTGCCACCTCGGAAAGCTCCTACGAGCAGTACTTC